The T cell receptor beta chain described here comes from a study of blood T cell repertoires in COVID-19. In the study overall: Sources were T cells, B-cell-depleted T cells, or PBMCs; the material itself was cDNA or gDNA.

The CDR3 is made up of 15 amino acids. CDR1 is MNHEY and CDR2 is SMNVEV in the germline V gene (reference sequence). Losses at the gene ends were 5 bases for V and 4 bases for J; bases not matched to a gene: 7. In the study's own analysis: Amplification from reference gene primers served as the basis for estimated nucleated cell counts. Repertoires were generated with immunoSEQ multiplex PCR, while TCRdb's copy carries only in-frame clones and drops some. That table gives V, J and clone size, and the DNA gave D and trimming. The sample carries more than 25,000 clones, over 75% recorded once. The Seattle patients joined while their infection was active and were tracked longitudinally afterward.

The material sequenced was peripheral blood. This TCR was recovered from a woman of 80 years or more with COVID-19, enrolled during active disease. V usage is TRBV27 and J usage is TRBJ2-2; 7 nucleotides agree with TRBD1. CDR3 in DNA: TGTGCCAGCAGTCAGAAACAGGGGTCCACCGGGGAGCTGTTTTTT. Translation: CASSQKQGSTGELFF.